The rows below give T cell receptor beta chains drawn from one sample of a study of T cells in Graves' hyperthyroidism and ophthalmopathy. TCRdb used MiXCR to reprocess the multiplex PCR reads, holding one entry per CDR3 protein. The sample lists around 300,000 distinct CDR3 sequences, approximately 13% seen once, with approximately 25% in the top ten. The specimen sequenced was blood. The source of these receptors is a woman in her thirties with Graves' hyperthyroidism. Both conserved end residues are part of each CDR3.

j_gene,v_gene,CDR3aa
TRBJ1-1,TRBV12-3/TRBV12-4,CASRRTVNTEAFF
TRBJ1-1,TRBV20-1,CSAPMSQGSNAFF
TRBJ1-5,TRBV29-1,CSVEIGGGQPQHF
TRBJ2-2,TRBV28,CAATAGHNTGELFF
TRBJ1-2,TRBV28,CASSLSGNPNYGYTF
TRBJ2-3,TRBV20-1,CSAMPLAGVADTQYF
TRBJ2-2,TRBV5-6,CASSLGYTGELFF
TRBJ1-2,TRBV12-3/TRBV12-4,CASSPGTDRPNYGYTF
TRBJ2-2,TRBV4-1,CASSQLAGGIGELFF
TRBJ2-1,TRBV20-1,CSARAGGRNEQFF
TRBJ2-7,TRBV20-1,CSARGYQGRSSYEQYF
TRBJ2-5,TRBV4-2,CASSQEGQGQETQYF
TRBJ2-5,TRBV13,CASRPHVLGTQYF
TRBJ1-2,TRBV27,CASSPPSGGYTF
TRBJ2-3,TRBV7-9,CASSPYMTSGRTDTQYF
TRBJ2-7,TRBV5-1,CASRTGTGPYEQYF
TRBJ2-3,TRBV20-1,CSARSVGRDLTDTQYF
TRBJ1-3,TRBV7-6,CASSLVSGRSGNTIYF
TRBJ2-1,TRBV12-3/TRBV12-4,CASSLRAGDPSPHNEQFF
TRBJ1-2,TRBV29-1,CSVREGGGYGYTF
TRBJ2-4,TRBV20-1,CSAPVEVEAKNIQYF
TRBJ1-2,TRBV2,CASSETRGNGYTF
TRBJ1-4,TRBV11-2,CASSARGGSAEKLFF
TRBJ2-7,TRBV18,CASSREREGLVEQYF
TRBJ2-5,TRBV6-1,CASDSRGLQETQYF
TRBJ2-2,TRBV7-9,CASSPGDRAGELFF
TRBJ2-6,TRBV10-1,CASSERVPAGANVLTF
TRBJ1-1,TRBV12-3/TRBV12-4,CASSPGQMNTEAFF
TRBJ2-5,TRBV27,CASSPTLAGGETQYF
TRBJ2-2,TRBV12-3/TRBV12-4,CATGNSGGELFF
TRBJ1-1,TRBV6-2/TRBV6-3,CAAAGVAGRMNTEAFF
TRBJ2-7,TRBV9,CASSTDRPGHNEQYF
TRBJ2-7,TRBV29-1,CSVEFGRAPYEQYF
TRBJ1-1,TRBV28,CASSAVNTEAFF
TRBJ2-5,TRBV19,CASSGDRVGETQYF
TRBJ2-1,TRBV27,CASSYPETYNEQFF
TRBJ2-5,TRBV7-9,CASNPGGETQYF
TRBJ2-1,TRBV29-1,CSVEVGGPNEQFF
TRBJ2-7,TRBV11-2,CASSKIGRSYEQYF
TRBJ2-7,TRBV6-1,CASSQTGKVDEQYF
TRBJ2-7,TRBV14,CASSQDSTGGREQYF
TRBJ2-2,TRBV28,CASSTYAGVPGELFF
TRBJ1-5,TRBV27,CASRLGGNQPQHF
TRBJ1-5,TRBV7-2,CASSLTRTGNQPQHF
TRBJ2-1,TRBV13,CASSLGLREGQSNEHFF
TRBJ2-3,TRBV24-1,CATSGPGGPGPDTQYF
TRBJ1-5,TRBV7-8,CASSLRTPTGEDGQPQHF
TRBJ2-1,TRBV3-1,CASSQDIRAPGEQFF
TRBJ2-1,TRBV18,CASSPSLGGRGNEQFF
TRBJ1-5,TRBV12-3/TRBV12-4,CASSQKHSNQPQHF
TRBJ2-7,TRBV12-3/TRBV12-4,CASSLVGGVYEQYF
TRBJ2-1,TRBV7-9,CASSLTGARYEQFF
TRBJ1-6,TRBV2,CASSEFSSYNSPLHF
TRBJ2-5,TRBV10-1,CASSETLARETQYF
TRBJ2-1,TRBV24-1,CATSDPSGTALDEQFF
TRBJ2-1,TRBV29-1,CSVERPGGRNNEQFF
TRBJ2-1,TRBV12-3/TRBV12-4,CASSLDGGYNEQFF